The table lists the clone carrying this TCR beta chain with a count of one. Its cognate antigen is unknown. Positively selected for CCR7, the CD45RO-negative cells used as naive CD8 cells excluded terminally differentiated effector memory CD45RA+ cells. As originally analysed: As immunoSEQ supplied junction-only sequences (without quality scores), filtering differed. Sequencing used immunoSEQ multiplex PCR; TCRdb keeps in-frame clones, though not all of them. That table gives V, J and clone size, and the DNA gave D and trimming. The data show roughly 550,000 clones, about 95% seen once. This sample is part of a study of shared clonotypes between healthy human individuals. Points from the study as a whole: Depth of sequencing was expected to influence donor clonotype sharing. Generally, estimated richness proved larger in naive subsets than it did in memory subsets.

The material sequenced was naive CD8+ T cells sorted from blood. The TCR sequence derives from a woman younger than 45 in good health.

The CDR3 region has the DNA TGTGCCAGCAGCTTAGGCTGGAATCAGCCCCAGCATTTT. It yields the protein CASSLGWNQPQHF. The J gene is TRBJ1-5, the V gene TRBV5-4, with D unresolved. From germline, CDR1 is SGHNT and CDR2 YYREEE (reference sequence). CDR3 length: 13 amino acids. Trimming pared 2 bases from V and 4 bases from J, leaving 7 bases between.